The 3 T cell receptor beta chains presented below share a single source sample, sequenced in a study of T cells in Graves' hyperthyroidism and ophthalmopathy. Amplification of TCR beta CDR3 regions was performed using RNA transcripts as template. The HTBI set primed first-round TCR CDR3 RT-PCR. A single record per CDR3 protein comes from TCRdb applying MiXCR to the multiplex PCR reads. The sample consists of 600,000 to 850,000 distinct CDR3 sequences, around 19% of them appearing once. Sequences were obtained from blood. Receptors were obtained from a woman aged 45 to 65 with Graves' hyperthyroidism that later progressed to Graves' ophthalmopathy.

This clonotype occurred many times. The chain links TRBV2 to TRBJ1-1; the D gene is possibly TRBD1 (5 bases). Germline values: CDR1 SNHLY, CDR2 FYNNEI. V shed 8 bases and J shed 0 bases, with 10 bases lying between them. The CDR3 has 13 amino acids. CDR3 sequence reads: CASGLTVNTEAFF. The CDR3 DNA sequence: TGTGCCAGCGGACTGACAGTGAACACTGAAGCTTTCTTT.

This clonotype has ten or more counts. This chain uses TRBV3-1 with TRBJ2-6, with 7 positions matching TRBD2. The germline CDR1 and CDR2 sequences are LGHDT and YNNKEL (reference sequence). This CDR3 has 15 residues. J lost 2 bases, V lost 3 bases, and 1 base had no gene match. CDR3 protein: CASSQGGTGANVLTF. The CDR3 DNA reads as TGTGCCAGCAGCCAGGGAGGGACTGGGGCCAACGTCCTGACTTTC.

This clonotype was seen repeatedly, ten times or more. CDR3 nucleotide sequence: TGTGCCAGCAGATTCCGGGACCAAGCCTACAATGAGCAGTTCTTC. Its protein is CASRFRDQAYNEQFF. The chain recombines TRBV7-8 with TRBJ2-1; tentatively, D is TRBD1 or TRBD2 (5 bases each). The V end lost 6 bases, the J end lost 2 bases, and 14 bases lay between the germline ends. The germline V gene encodes CDR1 SGHVS and CDR2 FQNEAQ. The CDR3 is 15 amino acids.